Shown below are 9 T cell receptor beta chains from a single sample sequenced in a study of T cells in Graves' hyperthyroidism and ophthalmopathy. Amplified TCR beta CDR3 regions came from RNA transcripts. First-round RT-PCR with HTBI primers amplified the TCR CDR3 region. Via MiXCR, TCRdb re-called the multiplex PCR reads, giving one row per CDR3 protein. The sample contains around 190,000 distinct CDR3 sequences, about a sixth of which appear only once. Sequenced material: blood. The source is a woman in her forties or fifties with Graves' hyperthyroidism.

Only a few counts were recorded for this clonotype. The V gene is TRBV29-1, the J gene TRBJ1-1, with no clear D. Germline values: CDR1 SQVTM, CDR2 ANQGSEA. The V end lost 7 bases, the J end lost 1 base, and 4 bases lay between the germline ends. CDR3 size: 10 residues. The CDR3 is CSAKNTEAFF. The CDR3 coding sequence is TGCAGCGCCAAGAACACTGAAGCTTTCTTT.

The rearrangement joins TRBV28 to TRBJ2-7, with 9 positions matching TRBD1. The V gene end was trimmed by 5 bases and the J gene end by 5 bases; junction bases not matched to a gene: 7. The CDR3 is made up of 14 amino acids. Germline CDR1 is MDHEN and CDR2 is SYDVKM. As DNA, the CDR3 is TGTGCCAGCAGTCACAGACAGGGGGGAAACGAGCAGTACTTC. Translated: CASSHRQGGNEQYF.

The rearrangement uses TRBV5-1 and TRBJ1-1, with D maybe TRBD1 (5 bases). Germline V CDR1 and CDR2: SGHRS, YFSETQ. Trimming took off 3 bases at V and 1 base at J, with 10 bases between the two ends. The CDR3 totals 14 residues. In nucleotides, the CDR3 is TGCGCCAGCAGCTGGGGGACCGCGAACACTGAAGCTTTCTTT. It yields the protein CASSWGTANTEAFF.

The chain couples TRBV29-1 to TRBJ2-7; TRBD1 might be the D (6 bases). V lost 7 bases and J lost 0, with 10 bases in between. Germline V gene sequence: CDR1 SQVTM, CDR2 ANQGSEA. The CDR3 spans 12 residues. CDR3 DNA sequence: TGCAGCGCTAGGGACATCTCCTACGAGCAGTACTTC. This codes for CSARDISYEQYF.

Of note for this clonotype: Given a much more abundant clone one base away, this may be a read error. The rearrangement links TRBV29-1 to TRBJ2-7, with 11 nucleotides matching TRBD1. Germline CDR1 reads SQVTM; CDR2 reads ANQGSEA. There are 11 residues in the CDR3. J gave up 7 bases and V 5 bases, and 1 base lay outside the gene matches. Here the CDR3 DNA reads TGCAGCGTTAGGGACAGGGGGGAGCAGTACTTC. It codes for CSVRDRGEQYF.

This clonotype was detected many times. The rearrangement joins TRBV20-1 to TRBJ1-2; 7 bases fit TRBD1. With V trimmed by 4 bases and J by 5 bases, 10 bases remained unmatched. CDR3 length: 14 residues. CDR1 and CDR2 from the germline V gene are DFQATT and SNEGSKA (reference sequence). The CDR3 DNA reads TGCAGTGCTACAAGGACGACAGGGAATTATGGCTACACCTTC. As protein: CSATRTTGNYGYTF.

The gene calls are TRBV27 and TRBJ1-4; the match to TRBD1 covers 10 bases. The V and J ends lost 5 bases and 8 bases, in that order; junction bases with no gene match: 8. Germline CDR1 MNHEY, CDR2 SMNVEV (reference sequence). This CDR3 is 15 amino acids long. CDR3 region: CASSTTGTGAEKLFF. CDR3 DNA sequence: TGTGCCAGCAGTACCACCGGGACAGGGGCCGAAAAACTGTTTTTT.

This clonotype was seen ten or more times. The J gene is TRBJ1-1, the V gene TRBV13, with D tentatively TRBD1 (6 bases). V lost 3 bases and J lost 4, with 12 bases in between. CDR1 PRHDT and CDR2 FYEKMQ come from the germline V gene (reference sequence). This CDR3 is 14 amino acids long. CDR3: CASSLGGRGTEAFF. The CDR3 DNA reads TGTGCCAGCAGCTTGGGGGGGCGCGGCACTGAAGCTTTCTTT.

This clonotype was counted ten times or more. The chain uses TRBV7-9 and TRBJ2-7; D could derive from TRBD1 or TRBD2 (6 bases each). The CDR3 totals 21 residues. The V end was cut by 4 bases, the J end by 3 bases, with 34 bases between. Per germline, CDR1 SEHNR and CDR2 FQNEAQ (reference sequence). The CDR3 here is CASSSSLAGAWSGLADYEQYF. The CDR3 DNA follows: TGTGCCAGCAGCTCCTCCCTCGCAGGGGCCTGGTCGGGACTCGCTGACTACGAGCAGTACTTC.